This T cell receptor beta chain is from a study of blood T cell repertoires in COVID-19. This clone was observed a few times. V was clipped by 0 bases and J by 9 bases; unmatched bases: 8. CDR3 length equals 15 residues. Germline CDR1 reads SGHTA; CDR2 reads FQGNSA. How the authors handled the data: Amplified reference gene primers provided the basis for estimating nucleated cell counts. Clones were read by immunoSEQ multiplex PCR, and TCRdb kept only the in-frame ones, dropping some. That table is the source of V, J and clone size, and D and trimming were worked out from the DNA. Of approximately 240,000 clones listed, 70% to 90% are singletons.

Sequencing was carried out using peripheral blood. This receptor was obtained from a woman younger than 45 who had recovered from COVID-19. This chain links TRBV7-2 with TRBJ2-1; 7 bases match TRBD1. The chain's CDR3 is CASSLAQGGVGEQFF. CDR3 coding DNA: TGTGCCAGCAGCTTAGCCCAAGGGGGCGTGGGTGAGCAGTTCTTC.